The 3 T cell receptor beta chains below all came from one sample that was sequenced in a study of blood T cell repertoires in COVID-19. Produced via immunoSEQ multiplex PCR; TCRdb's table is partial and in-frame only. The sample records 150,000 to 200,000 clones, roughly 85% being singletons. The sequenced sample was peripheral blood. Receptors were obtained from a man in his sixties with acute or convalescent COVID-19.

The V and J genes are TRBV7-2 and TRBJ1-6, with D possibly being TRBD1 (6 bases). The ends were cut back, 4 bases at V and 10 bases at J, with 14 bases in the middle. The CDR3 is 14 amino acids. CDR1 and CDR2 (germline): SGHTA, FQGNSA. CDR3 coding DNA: TGTGCCAGCAGCTCCTTAACAGGGCGGTCACCCCTCCACTTT. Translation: CASSSLTGRSPLHF.

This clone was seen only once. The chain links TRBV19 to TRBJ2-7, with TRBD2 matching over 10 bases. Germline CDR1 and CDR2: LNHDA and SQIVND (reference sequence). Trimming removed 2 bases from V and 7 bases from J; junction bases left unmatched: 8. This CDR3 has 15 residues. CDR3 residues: CASSILAGELGEQYF. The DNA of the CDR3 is TGTGCCAGTAGTATACTAGCGGGAGAGTTGGGTGAGCAGTACTTC.

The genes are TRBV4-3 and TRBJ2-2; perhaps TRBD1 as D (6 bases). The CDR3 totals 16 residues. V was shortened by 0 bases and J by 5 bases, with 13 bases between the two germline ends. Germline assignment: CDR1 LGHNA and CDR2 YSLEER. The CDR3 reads CASSQDLPGETGELFF. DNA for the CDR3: TGCGCCAGCAGCCAAGATCTACCAGGGGAGACCGGGGAGCTGTTTTTT.